These 9 T cell receptor beta chains share one sample of origin, sequenced in a study of beta chain features in type 1 diabetes. Study findings and constraints: Patients with Type 1 diabetes showed moderately but significantly shorter TCRB CDR3s in all four CD4+ subsets.

Which antigens these TCRs recognize remains unknown. Sequenced material consisted of expressed TCRB transcripts (all of the isolated RNA was reverse transcribed). Repertoires were generated with immunoSEQ multiplex PCR, while TCRdb's copy carries only in-frame clones and drops some. Of more than 250,000 clones in the sample, roughly 20% were seen once. The sample comprised naive CD4+ T cells from blood. These receptors all stem from a woman in her thirties or forties with type 1 diabetes.

Points on this clone: At the DNA level, this CDR3 is encoded by other sequences in the same sample as well. The chain uses TRBV28 and TRBJ2-7, with TRBD1 matching 8 bases. This CDR3 has 14 residues. CDR1 is MDHEN, CDR2 SYDVKM, per germline. V gave up 1 base and J gave up 7 bases; unmatched junction bases: 6. CDR3 in amino acids: CASSLSQGAGEQYF. CDR3 DNA: TGTGCCAGCAGTTTATCGCAGGGGGCTGGGGAGCAGTACTTC. Full variable domain (rest looked up from reference TRBV28 and TRBJ2-7): DVKVTQSSRYLVKRTGEKVFLECVQDMDHENMFWYRQDPGLGLRLIYFSYDVKMKEKGDIPEGYSVSREKKERFSLILESASTNQTSMYLCASSLSQGAGEQYFGPGTRLTVT.

The chain couples TRBV7-2 to TRBJ2-1, with D possibly being TRBD2 (7 bases). V was clipped by 3 bases and J by 13 bases, with 19 bases between them. Germline V gene data show CDR1 as SGHTA and CDR2 as FQGNSA. This CDR3 is 14 amino acids long. The CDR3 reads CASSLGGVQGTQFF. CDR3 in DNA: TGTGCCAGCAGCTTGGGAGGGGTACAGGGCACCCAGTTCTTC.

In DNA, the CDR3 is TGTGCCATCAGTGATACAGGATTTGGCTACACCTTC. This translates into CAISDTGFGYTF. The chain uses TRBV10-3 and TRBJ1-2; possibly TRBD1 for D (5 bases). Trimming left V 3 bases short and J 7 bases short, with 9 bases between. Germline assignment: CDR1 ENHRY and CDR2 SYGVKD. This CDR3 spans 12 amino acids.

V usage is TRBV9 and J usage is TRBJ2-2; a weak D match, TRBD2 (5 bases). CDR1 is SGDLS and CDR2 is YYNGEE in the germline V gene. The CDR3 length is 16 residues. The ends were cut back, 4 bases at V and 7 bases at J, with 20 bases in the middle. CDR3 DNA sequence: TGTGCCAGCAGCCCGACGTCCCAGGTTGGACTCGGGGAGCTGTTTTTT. This translates into CASSPTSQVGLGELFF.

This clone was seen only a few times. The V call is TRBV25-1, the J call TRBJ2-2; 9 bases are a match to TRBD2. The CDR3 runs 16 residues. V lost 3 bases and J lost 4; bases outside the gene matches: 6. Germline loops: CDR1 MGHDK, CDR2 SYGVNS. CDR3 amino acids: CASSEGAGGVTGELFF. CDR3 DNA: TGTGCCAGCAGTGAGGGAGCGGGAGGAGTCACCGGGGAGCTGTTTTTT.

This chain connects TRBV11-1 to TRBJ2-1; a weak D match, TRBD2 (6 bases). Trimming took off 5 bases at V and 3 bases at J, with 17 bases between the two ends. Germline-derived CDR1 and CDR2 are SGHAT and FQDESV (reference sequence). The CDR3 runs 16 residues. For the CDR3, the DNA is TGTGCCAGCAGCCCCTGGGGACGGGAGAGCTACAATGAGCAGTTCTTC. Translating it yields CASSPWGRESYNEQFF.

The chain couples TRBV28 to TRBJ2-7; D perhaps matches TRBD2 (6 bases). Germline assignment: CDR1 MDHEN and CDR2 SYDVKM. Between the trimmed V and J ends, which lost 7 bases and 4 bases, there was a span of 20 bases. The CDR3 is 15 amino acids. CDR3: CASTRPGPGTYEQYF. The DNA of the CDR3 is TGTGCCAGCACCCGTCCGGGACCTGGGACTTACGAGCAGTACTTC. The entire variable domain, with the rest obtained from reference TRBV28 and TRBJ2-7, is as follows: DVKVTQSSRYLVKRTGEKVFLECVQDMDHENMFWYRQDPGLGLRLIYFSYDVKMKEKGDIPEGYSVSREKKERFSLILESASTNQTSMYLCASTRPGPGTYEQYFGPGTRLTVT.

J is TRBJ2-3 and V is TRBV9; 11 nucleotides align to TRBD2. Trimming cost V 3 bases and J 5 bases; bases outside gene matches: 5. Germline V gene data show CDR1 as SGDLS and CDR2 as YYNGEE. This CDR3 contains 15 residues. The CDR3 coding sequence is TGTGCCAGCAGCGCACTAGCGGGAGCGGGAGATACGCAGTATTTT. Its protein product is CASSALAGAGDTQYF.

This sequence joins TRBV4-2 and TRBJ2-3; D is perhaps TRBD1 (6 bases). Germline V CDR1 and CDR2: LGHNA, YNFKEQ. CDR3 length: 15 residues. V was clipped by 3 bases and J by 2 bases, with 12 bases between them. CDR3 region: CASSHQGRVTDTQYF. The CDR3 DNA reads as TGTGCCAGCAGCCACCAGGGGCGGGTCACAGATACGCAGTATTTT.